These T cell receptor beta chains were read from a single sample in a study of T cell responses to AZD1222 COVID-19 vaccine. The protocol was immunoSEQ multiplex PCR, while the TCRdb copy is restricted to in-frame clones and leaves out a portion. The sample holds some 200,000 clones, roughly nine tenths seen once. The sequencing here drew on peripheral blood, taken 28 days after the second AZD1222 dose. These receptors all stem from an adult who received the AZD1222 COVID-19 vaccine. Both conserved end residues are part of each CDR3. D genes are given only for firm matches. The listing skips clone size in some rows; elsewhere it reads once, few, many or a size class.

J gene: TRBJ2-1
clone size: once
V gene: TRBV18
D gene: NA
CDR3 DNA: TGTGCCAGCTCACCTACAGCTTACAATGAGCAGTTCTTC
CDR3 protein: CASSPTAYNEQFF

J gene: TRBJ1-5
clone size: NA
V gene: TRBV6-1
D gene: NA
CDR3 DNA: TGTGCCAGCAGTGTCCCTCGGGCCCGAGTCAATCAGCCCCAGCATTTT
CDR3 protein: CASSVPRARVNQPQHF

J gene: TRBJ1-4
clone size: NA
V gene: TRBV3-1/TRBV3-2
D gene: NA
CDR3 DNA: TGTGCCAGCAGCCAAGGGTCATGGGGTATTGCAACTAATGAAAAACTGTTTTTT
CDR3 protein: CASSQGSWGIATNEKLFF

J gene: TRBJ1-6
clone size: once
V gene: TRBV30
D gene: NA
CDR3 DNA: TGTGCCTGGTCGTCCTATAATTCACCCCTCCACTTT
CDR3 protein: CAWSSYNSPLHF

J gene: TRBJ2-7
clone size: NA
V gene: TRBV7-8
D gene: TRBD2
CDR3 DNA: TGTGCCAGCAGCTCCCCACGGGGGACTAGCGTCCTCTACGAGCAGTACTTC
CDR3 protein: CASSSPRGTSVLYEQYF

J gene: TRBJ1-1
clone size: NA
V gene: TRBV20-1
D gene: NA
CDR3 DNA: TGCAGTGCCAGGCAGTGGGATGAAGCTTTCTTT
CDR3 protein: CSARQWDEAFF

J gene: TRBJ1-6
clone size: NA
V gene: TRBV7-9
D gene: NA
CDR3 DNA: TGTGCCAGCAGCCCCGGGGCTGAAGGCTCACCCCTCCACTTT
CDR3 protein: CASSPGAEGSPLHF

J gene: TRBJ2-1
clone size: NA
V gene: TRBV25-1
D gene: TRBD1
CDR3 DNA: TGTGCCAGCAGAACAGGGGGGTCCTACAATGAGCAGTTCTTC
CDR3 protein: CASRTGGSYNEQFF

J gene: TRBJ2-1
clone size: NA
V gene: TRBV9
D gene: TRBD1
CDR3 DNA: TGTGCCAGCAGCCCCCGACAGGGAAGCTCCTACAATGAGCAGTTCTTC
CDR3 protein: CASSPRQGSSYNEQFF

J gene: TRBJ2-7
clone size: NA
V gene: TRBV2
D gene: NA
CDR3 DNA: TGTGCCAGCAGTTCGACACGCTCCTACGAGCAGTACTTC
CDR3 protein: CASSSTRSYEQYF

J gene: TRBJ2-2
clone size: NA
V gene: TRBV7-9
D gene: NA
CDR3 DNA: TGTGCCAGCAGCGGATACACCGGGGAGCTGTTTTTT
CDR3 protein: CASSGYTGELFF

J gene: TRBJ2-1
clone size: NA
V gene: TRBV19
D gene: NA
CDR3 DNA: TGTGCCAGTCGCAACAGGGAAAGACGCAATGAGCAGTTCTTC
CDR3 protein: CASRNRERRNEQFF

J gene: TRBJ2-7
clone size: NA
V gene: TRBV29-1
D gene: NA
CDR3 DNA: TGCAGCGCCGGGGAGGACGAGCAGTACTTC
CDR3 protein: CSAGEDEQYF

J gene: TRBJ1-5
clone size: NA
V gene: TRBV2
D gene: TRBD1
CDR3 DNA: TGTGCCAGCAGTGAAAGGACAGGGGATGGCCAGCCCCAGCATTTT
CDR3 protein: CASSERTGDGQPQHF

J gene: TRBJ2-1
clone size: NA
V gene: TRBV12-3/TRBV12-4
D gene: NA
CDR3 DNA: TGTGCCACCACACCGGGAGCCTACAATGAGCAGTTCTTC
CDR3 protein: CATTPGAYNEQFF

J gene: TRBJ2-3
clone size: few
V gene: TRBV20-1
D gene: TRBD2
CDR3 DNA: TGCAGTGCTAGTACTTCCCACTACGGCGGGGGATCTAGCACAGATACGCAGTATTTT
CDR3 protein: CSASTSHYGGGSSTDTQYF

J gene: TRBJ1-2
clone size: NA
V gene: TRBV11-2
D gene: TRBD1
CDR3 DNA: TGTGCCAGCAGCACCCGACAGGGCCCTAGCACCTTC
CDR3 protein: CASSTRQGPSTF

J gene: TRBJ2-3
clone size: NA
V gene: TRBV6-5
D gene: NA
CDR3 DNA: TGTGCCAGCCTACTCTGGAGGGCCTCTCAAGATACGCAGTATTTT
CDR3 protein: CASLLWRASQDTQYF

J gene: TRBJ2-7
clone size: NA
V gene: TRBV5-1
D gene: TRBD1
CDR3 DNA: TGCGCCAGCAGCCCGGGACAGAACTACGAGCAGTACTTC
CDR3 protein: CASSPGQNYEQYF

J gene: TRBJ1-5
clone size: NA
V gene: TRBV3-1/TRBV3-2
D gene: NA
CDR3 DNA: TGTGCCAGCAGCCCTCATATTAGCAATCAGCCCCAGCATTTT
CDR3 protein: CASSPHISNQPQHF

J gene: TRBJ1-4
clone size: NA
V gene: TRBV25-1
D gene: NA
CDR3 DNA: TGTGCCAGCAGTGAAGGGAACGAAAAACTGTTTTTT
CDR3 protein: CASSEGNEKLFF

J gene: TRBJ2-5
clone size: NA
V gene: TRBV29-1
D gene: TRBD2
CDR3 DNA: TGCAGCATAAGCGGGGGGGCCACTGAGACCCAGTACTTC
CDR3 protein: CSISGGATETQYF

J gene: TRBJ1-3
clone size: NA
V gene: TRBV5-1
D gene: TRBD1
CDR3 DNA: TGCGCCAGCAGCTTGGGGGACAGGGCTGGAAACACCATATATTTT
CDR3 protein: CASSLGDRAGNTIYF

J gene: TRBJ1-4
clone size: NA
V gene: TRBV7-9
D gene: TRBD1
CDR3 DNA: TGTGCCAGCAGTCAAGGACAGGGGCTTAATGAAAAACTGTTTTTT
CDR3 protein: CASSQGQGLNEKLFF

J gene: TRBJ1-2
clone size: NA
V gene: TRBV19
D gene: NA
CDR3 DNA: TGTGCCAGTAGGGAAGACAGGTTTGACTATGGCTACACCTTC
CDR3 protein: CASREDRFDYGYTF

J gene: TRBJ2-3
clone size: NA
V gene: TRBV12-3/TRBV12-4
D gene: NA
CDR3 DNA: TGTGCCAGCAGTAAAGTACCGGATACGCAGTATTTT
CDR3 protein: CASSKVPDTQYF

J gene: TRBJ1-6
clone size: NA
V gene: TRBV5-6
D gene: NA
CDR3 DNA: TGTGCCAGCAGCTTTAGACAACAGGTTAATTCACCCCTCCACTTT
CDR3 protein: CASSFRQQVNSPLHF

J gene: TRBJ1-1
clone size: NA
V gene: TRBV6-5
D gene: NA
CDR3 DNA: TGTGCCAGCAGTTGGGCAGTGAACACTGAAGCTTTCTTT
CDR3 protein: CASSWAVNTEAFF

J gene: TRBJ1-1
clone size: NA
V gene: TRBV3-1/TRBV3-2
D gene: NA
CDR3 DNA: TGTGCCAGCAGCCAATCCTCCCGGGGCCCCACTGAAGCTTTCTTT
CDR3 protein: CASSQSSRGPTEAFF

J gene: TRBJ1-2
clone size: NA
V gene: TRBV2
D gene: NA
CDR3 DNA: TGTGCCAGCAGTCCAACCCGGACCTATGGCTACACCTTC
CDR3 protein: CASSPTRTYGYTF

J gene: TRBJ1-6
clone size: NA
V gene: TRBV27
D gene: NA
CDR3 DNA: TGTGCCAGCAGTTCCCCACGGGGGGATAATTCACCCCTCCACTTT
CDR3 protein: CASSSPRGDNSPLHF

J gene: TRBJ1-2
clone size: NA
V gene: TRBV7-3
D gene: TRBD1
CDR3 DNA: TGTGCCAGCAGCTCTAGACAGGGGGGCGGCTACACCTTC
CDR3 protein: CASSSRQGGGYTF